This TCR beta chain stems from a study of OX40 agonist ivuxolimab in advanced cancers. Whole-study context: Ivuxolimab is an agonistic anti-OX40 (CD134) antibody, and patients were treated with it. Findings and limits, study-wide: CD4+ T cells averaged fewer expanded clones than CD8+ T cells.

V was cut by 3 bases and J by 6 bases, with 6 bases left in between. Germline V gene sequence: CDR1 SGDLS, CDR2 YYNGEE. The CDR3 is made up of 12 amino acids. To note about this clone: Its target is not known.

The method was immunoSEQ multiplex PCR; TCRdb's version includes in-frame clones alone and lacks a portion of them. The sample records about 15,000 clones, roughly 81% being singletons. V usage is TRBV9 and J usage is TRBJ2-2; D remains unclear. The TCR sequence derives from an adult with an advanced solid tumor such as melanoma, head and neck, liver or kidney cancer. The sequencing used CD4+ or CD8+ T cells sorted from blood, collected in a trial of the OX40 agonist ivuxolimab. CDR3 coding DNA: TGTGCCAGCAGCGCCCCCCCCGGGGAGCTGTTTTTT. This codes for CASSAPPGELFF.